This T cell receptor beta chain stems from a study of CD8 T cells in ankylosing spondylitis. V was pared by 3 bases and J by 6 bases, with 5 bases of the junction left unmatched. The CDR3 is 13 residues long. CDR1 is SGHVS, CDR2 FNYEAQ, per germline. As regards this clonotype: Antigen unknown.

Overall study results and limits: About 8 highly homologous variants made up a TCR beta motif, and this motif appeared characteristic of ankylosing spondylitis blood.

Researchers built TCR beta libraries using quantitative 5'-RACE with molecular barcodes. One entry per CDR3 protein, called by TCRdb with MiXCR from the 5' RACE reads. The sample lists some 400,000 distinct CDR3 sequences; around 20% were seen once. The sample comprised blood, either unsorted or a sorted T cell fraction (not recorded which). The origin of this receptor is a male donor with ankylosing spondylitis. The V and J genes are TRBV7-6 and TRBJ2-7; 7 nucleotides align to TRBD2. CDR3 nucleotides: TGTGCCAGCAGCTTGGGGAGGGCCTCCGAGCAGTACTTC. It yields the protein CASSLGRASEQYF. Supplemented by reference TRBV7-6 and TRBJ2-7, the full variable domain reads GAGVSQSPRYKVTKRGQDVALRCDPISGHVSLYWYRQALGQGPEFLTYFNYEAQQDKSGLPNDRFSAERPEGSISTLTIQRTEQRDSAMYRCASSLGRASEQYFGPGTRLTVT.